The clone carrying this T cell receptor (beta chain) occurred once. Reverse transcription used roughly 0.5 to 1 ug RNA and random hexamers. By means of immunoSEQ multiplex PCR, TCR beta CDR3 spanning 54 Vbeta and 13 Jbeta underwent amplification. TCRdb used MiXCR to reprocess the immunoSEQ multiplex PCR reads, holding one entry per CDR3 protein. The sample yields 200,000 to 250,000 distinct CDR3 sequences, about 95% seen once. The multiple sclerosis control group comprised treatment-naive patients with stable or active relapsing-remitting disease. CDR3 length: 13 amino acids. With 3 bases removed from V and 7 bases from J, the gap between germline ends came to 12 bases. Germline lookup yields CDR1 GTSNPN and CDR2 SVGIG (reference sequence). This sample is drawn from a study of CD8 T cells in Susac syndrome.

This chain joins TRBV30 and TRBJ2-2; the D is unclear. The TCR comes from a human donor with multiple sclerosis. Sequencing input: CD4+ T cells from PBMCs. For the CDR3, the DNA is TGTGCCTGGAGGGGATACACGATCGGGGAGCTGTTTTTT. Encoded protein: CAWRGYTIGELFF.